This T cell receptor (beta chain) appears in the sequencing data of a study of blood T cell repertoires in COVID-19. This CDR3 spans 16 amino acids. V lost 7 bases, J lost 0 bases, and 18 bases lay in between. CDR1 is MNHNY and CDR2 is SVGAGI in the germline V gene (reference sequence). In this sample, this clone turned up once. Method: immunoSEQ multiplex PCR; TCRdb's copy keeps in-frame clones and lacks some. The table includes some 64,000 clones, approximately 86% detected once. The clonotype originates from a middle-aged man with active COVID-19. The sequenced material came from peripheral blood. The chain combines TRBV6-6 with TRBJ1-1; D remains unclear. The CDR3: CASTLSGNLMNTEAFF. The CDR3, as DNA: TGTGCCAGCACCCTTTCGGGGAACCTAATGAACACTGAAGCTTTCTTT.